The clone carrying this T cell receptor beta chain was picked up one time. What it recognizes is unknown. The data were taken from a study of cytomegalovirus exposure and HLA in healthy donors. Study conclusions and caveats: Later analysis indicated greater clonal expansion among HLA-associated TCR beta chains than among equally common other chains. The productive fraction for most TCR beta V segments was about 90% or about 30% in an earlier analysis. CMV serostatus was the sole immune exposure information available.

Amplification used 60 Vbeta primers and 13 Jbeta primers. Clones were sequenced by immunoSEQ multiplex PCR, and TCRdb holds only the in-frame ones, with some missing. The sample holds 150,000 to 200,000 clones, over 70% seen once. Sequencing was done on a sample of PBMCs. This TCR came from a woman aged 40 to 50 in good health and CMV-seropositive.

The CDR3 is CASSVDAGNTEAFF. CDR3 in DNA: TGTGCCAGCAGCGTAGATGCGGGGAACACTGAAGCTTTCTTT. The chain employs TRBV9 and TRBJ1-1, with D uncertain. There are 14 residues in the CDR3. Trimming left V 0 bases short and J 1 base short, with 7 bases between. Germline-derived CDR1 and CDR2 are SGDLS and YYNGEE.